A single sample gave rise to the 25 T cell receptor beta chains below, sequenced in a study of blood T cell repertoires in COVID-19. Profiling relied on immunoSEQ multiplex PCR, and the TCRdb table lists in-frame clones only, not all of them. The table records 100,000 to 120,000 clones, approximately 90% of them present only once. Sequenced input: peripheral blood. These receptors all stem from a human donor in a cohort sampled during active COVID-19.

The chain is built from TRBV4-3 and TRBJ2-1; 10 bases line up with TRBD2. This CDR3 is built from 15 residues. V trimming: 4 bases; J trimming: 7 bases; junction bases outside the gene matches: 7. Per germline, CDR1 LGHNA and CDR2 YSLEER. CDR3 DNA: TGCGCCAGCAGCCGACCTAGCGGGAGCGATAATGAGCAGTTCTTC. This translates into CASSRPSGSDNEQFF.

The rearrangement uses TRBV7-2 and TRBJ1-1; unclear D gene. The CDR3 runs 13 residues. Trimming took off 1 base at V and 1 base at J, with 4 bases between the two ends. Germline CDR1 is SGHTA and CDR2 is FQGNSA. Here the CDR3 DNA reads TGTGCCAGCAGCTTAGTTAAGAACACTGAAGCTTTCTTT. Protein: CASSLVKNTEAFF.

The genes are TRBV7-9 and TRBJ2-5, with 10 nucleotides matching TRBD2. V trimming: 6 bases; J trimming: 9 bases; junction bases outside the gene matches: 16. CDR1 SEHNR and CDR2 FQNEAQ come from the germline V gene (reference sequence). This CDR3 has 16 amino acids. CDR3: CASREEGSGRSYAQYF. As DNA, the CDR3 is TGTGCCAGCAGGGAAGAGGGTAGCGGGAGGTCCTACGCCCAGTACTTC.

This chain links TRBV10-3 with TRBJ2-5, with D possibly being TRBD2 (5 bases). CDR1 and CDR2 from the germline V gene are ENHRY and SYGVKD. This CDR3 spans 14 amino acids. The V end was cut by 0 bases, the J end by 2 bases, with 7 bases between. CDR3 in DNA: TGTGCCATCAGTGAGTCACGCGGGCAAGAGACCCAGTACTTC. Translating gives CAISESRGQETQYF.

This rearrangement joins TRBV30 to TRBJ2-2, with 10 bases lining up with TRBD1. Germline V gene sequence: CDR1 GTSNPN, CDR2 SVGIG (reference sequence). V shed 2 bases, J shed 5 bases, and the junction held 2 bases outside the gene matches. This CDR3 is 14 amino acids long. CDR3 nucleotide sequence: TGTGCCTGGAGTTGGACAGGGGGGACCGGGGAGCTGTTTTTT. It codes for CAWSWTGGTGELFF.

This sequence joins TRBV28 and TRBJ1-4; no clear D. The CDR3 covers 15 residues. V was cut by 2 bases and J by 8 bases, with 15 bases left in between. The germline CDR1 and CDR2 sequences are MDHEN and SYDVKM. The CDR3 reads CASSLTSGSREKLFF. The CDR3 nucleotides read TGTGCCAGCAGTTTAACCAGCGGGAGTAGGGAAAAACTGTTTTTT.

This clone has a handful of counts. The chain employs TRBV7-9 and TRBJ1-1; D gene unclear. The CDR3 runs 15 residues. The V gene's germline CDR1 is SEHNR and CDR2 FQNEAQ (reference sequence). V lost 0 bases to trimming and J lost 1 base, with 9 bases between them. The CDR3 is CASSLAEGRNTEAFF. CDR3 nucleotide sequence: TGTGCCAGCAGCTTAGCCGAGGGCCGGAACACTGAAGCTTTCTTT.

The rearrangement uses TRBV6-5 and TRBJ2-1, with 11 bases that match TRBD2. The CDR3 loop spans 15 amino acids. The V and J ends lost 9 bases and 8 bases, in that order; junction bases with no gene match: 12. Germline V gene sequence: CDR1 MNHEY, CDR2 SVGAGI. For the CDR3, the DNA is TGTGCCAGTGAGCGCCAACTAGCGGGAGAGGATGAGCAGTTCTTC. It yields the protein CASERQLAGEDEQFF.

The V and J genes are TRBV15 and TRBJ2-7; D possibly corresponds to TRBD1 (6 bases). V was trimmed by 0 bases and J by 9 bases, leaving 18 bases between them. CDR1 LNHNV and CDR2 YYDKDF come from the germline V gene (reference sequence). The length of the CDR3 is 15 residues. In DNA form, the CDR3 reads TGTGCCACCAGCAGAGATACAGGACAGTCGGCGGTGCAGTACTTC. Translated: CATSRDTGQSAVQYF.

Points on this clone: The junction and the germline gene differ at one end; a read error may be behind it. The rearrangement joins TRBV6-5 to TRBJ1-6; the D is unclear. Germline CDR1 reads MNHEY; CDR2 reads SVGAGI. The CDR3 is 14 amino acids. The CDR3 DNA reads TGTGCCAGCAGGGGGAGCTCCTATAATTCATCCCTCCACTTT. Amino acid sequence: CASRGSSYNSSLHF.

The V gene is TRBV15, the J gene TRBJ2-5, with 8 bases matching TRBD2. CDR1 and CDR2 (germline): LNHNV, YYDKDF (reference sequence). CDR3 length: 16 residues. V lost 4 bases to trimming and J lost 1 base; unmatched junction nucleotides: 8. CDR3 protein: CATSTPAGGSQETQYF. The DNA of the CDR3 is TGTGCCACCAGCACGCCTGCGGGAGGCTCCCAAGAGACCCAGTACTTC. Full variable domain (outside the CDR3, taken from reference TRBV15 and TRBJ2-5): DAMVIQNPRYQVTQFGKPVTLSCSQTLNHNVMYWYQQKSSQAPKLLFHYYDKDFNNEADTPDNFQSRRPNTSFCFLDIRSPGLGDTAMYLCATSTPAGGSQETQYFGPGTRLLVL.

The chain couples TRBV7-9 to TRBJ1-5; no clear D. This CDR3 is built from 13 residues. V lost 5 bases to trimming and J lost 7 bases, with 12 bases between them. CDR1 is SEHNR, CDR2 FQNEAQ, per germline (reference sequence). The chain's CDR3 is CASSGSGIQPQHF. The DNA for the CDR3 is TGTGCCAGCAGCGGCTCGGGGATCCAGCCCCAGCATTTT.

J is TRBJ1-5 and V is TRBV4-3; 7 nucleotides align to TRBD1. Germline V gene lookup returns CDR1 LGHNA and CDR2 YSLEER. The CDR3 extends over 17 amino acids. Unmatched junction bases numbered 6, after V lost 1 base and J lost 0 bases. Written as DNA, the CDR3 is TGCGCCAGCAGCCAAGCAGTTAGGGGGCCTAGCAATCAGCCCCAGCATTTT. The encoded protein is CASSQAVRGPSNQPQHF.

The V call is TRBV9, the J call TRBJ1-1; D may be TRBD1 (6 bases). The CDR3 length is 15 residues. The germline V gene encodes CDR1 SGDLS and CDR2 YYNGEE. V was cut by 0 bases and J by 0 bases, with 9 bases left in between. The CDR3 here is CASSVGGQMNTEAFF. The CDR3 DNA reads TGTGCCAGCAGCGTAGGAGGACAGATGAACACTGAAGCTTTCTTT.

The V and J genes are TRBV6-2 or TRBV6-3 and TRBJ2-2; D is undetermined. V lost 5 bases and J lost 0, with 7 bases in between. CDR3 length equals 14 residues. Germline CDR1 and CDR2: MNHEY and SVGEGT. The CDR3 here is CASSMSANTGELFF. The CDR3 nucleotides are TGTGCCAGCAGTATGAGCGCGAACACCGGGGAGCTGTTTTTT.

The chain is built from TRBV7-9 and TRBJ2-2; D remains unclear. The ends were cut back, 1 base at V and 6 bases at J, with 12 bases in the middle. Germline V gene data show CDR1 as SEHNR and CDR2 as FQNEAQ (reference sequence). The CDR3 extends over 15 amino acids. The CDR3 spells CASSLVSSTPGELFF. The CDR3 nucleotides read TGTGCCAGCAGCTTAGTAAGCTCAACCCCCGGGGAGCTGTTTTTT.

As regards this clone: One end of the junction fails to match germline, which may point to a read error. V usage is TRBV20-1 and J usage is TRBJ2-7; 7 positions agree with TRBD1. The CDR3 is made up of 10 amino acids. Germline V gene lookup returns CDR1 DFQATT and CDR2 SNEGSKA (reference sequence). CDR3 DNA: TGCAGTGCTACAGGAGACGACAGGGCCTTC. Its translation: CSATGDDRAF.

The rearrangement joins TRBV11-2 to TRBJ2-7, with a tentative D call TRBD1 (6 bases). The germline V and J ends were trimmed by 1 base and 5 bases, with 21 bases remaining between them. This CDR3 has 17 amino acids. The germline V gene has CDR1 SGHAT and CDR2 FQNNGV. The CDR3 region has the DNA TGTGCCAGCAGCTTAGTCCTTTTGGGGGCCGGTCGGGACGAGCAGTACTTC. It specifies CASSLVLLGAGRDEQYF.

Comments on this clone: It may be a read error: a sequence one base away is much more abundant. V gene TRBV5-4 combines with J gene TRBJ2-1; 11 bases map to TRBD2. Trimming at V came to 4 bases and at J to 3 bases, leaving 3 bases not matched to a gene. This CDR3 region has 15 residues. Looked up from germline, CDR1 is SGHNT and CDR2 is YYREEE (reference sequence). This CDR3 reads CASSATSGNYNEQFF. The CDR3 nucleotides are TGTGCCAGCAGCGCGACTAGCGGGAACTACAATGAGCAGTTCTTC.

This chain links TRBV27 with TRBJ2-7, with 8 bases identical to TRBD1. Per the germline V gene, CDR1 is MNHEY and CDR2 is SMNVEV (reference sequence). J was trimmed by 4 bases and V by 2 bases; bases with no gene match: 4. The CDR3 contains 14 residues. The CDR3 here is CASSLATGGYEQYF. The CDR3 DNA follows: TGTGCCAGCAGTTTAGCTACAGGGGGATACGAGCAGTACTTC.

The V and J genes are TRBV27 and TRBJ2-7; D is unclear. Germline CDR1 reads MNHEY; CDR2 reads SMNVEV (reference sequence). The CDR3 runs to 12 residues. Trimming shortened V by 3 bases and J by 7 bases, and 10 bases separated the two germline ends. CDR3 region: CASSLFGEEQYF. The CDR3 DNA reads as TGTGCCAGCAGTTTGTTCGGAGAGGAGCAGTACTTC.

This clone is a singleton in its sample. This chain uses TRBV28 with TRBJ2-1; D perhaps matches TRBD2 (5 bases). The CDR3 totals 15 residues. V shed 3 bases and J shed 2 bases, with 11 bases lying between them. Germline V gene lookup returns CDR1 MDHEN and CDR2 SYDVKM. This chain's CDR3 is CASSLPGLTYNEQFF. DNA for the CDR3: TGTGCCAGCAGTTTGCCGGGATTAACCTACAATGAGCAGTTCTTC. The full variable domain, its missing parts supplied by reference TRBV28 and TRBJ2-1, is DVKVTQSSRYLVKRTGEKVFLECVQDMDHENMFWYRQDPGLGLRLIYFSYDVKMKEKGDIPEGYSVSREKKERFSLILESASTNQTSMYLCASSLPGLTYNEQFFGPGTRLTVL.

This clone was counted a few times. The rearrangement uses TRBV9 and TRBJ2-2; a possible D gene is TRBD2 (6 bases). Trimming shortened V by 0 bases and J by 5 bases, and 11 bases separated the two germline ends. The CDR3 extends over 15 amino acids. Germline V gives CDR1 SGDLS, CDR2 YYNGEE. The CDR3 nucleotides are TGTGCCAGCAGCGTAGGCGGGAAAAGGACCGGGGAGCTGTTTTTT. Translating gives CASSVGGKRTGELFF.

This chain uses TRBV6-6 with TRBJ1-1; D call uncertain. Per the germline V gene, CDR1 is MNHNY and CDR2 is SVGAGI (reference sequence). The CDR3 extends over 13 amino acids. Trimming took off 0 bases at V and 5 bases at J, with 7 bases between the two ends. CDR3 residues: CASSYSIVTEAFF. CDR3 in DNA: TGTGCCAGCAGTTACTCGATAGTTACTGAAGCTTTCTTT.

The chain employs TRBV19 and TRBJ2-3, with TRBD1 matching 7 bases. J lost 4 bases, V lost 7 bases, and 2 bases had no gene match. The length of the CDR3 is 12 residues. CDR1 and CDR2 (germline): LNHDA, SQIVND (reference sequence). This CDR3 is CASKGAADTQYF. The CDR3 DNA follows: TGTGCCAGTAAGGGGGCGGCAGATACGCAGTATTTT.